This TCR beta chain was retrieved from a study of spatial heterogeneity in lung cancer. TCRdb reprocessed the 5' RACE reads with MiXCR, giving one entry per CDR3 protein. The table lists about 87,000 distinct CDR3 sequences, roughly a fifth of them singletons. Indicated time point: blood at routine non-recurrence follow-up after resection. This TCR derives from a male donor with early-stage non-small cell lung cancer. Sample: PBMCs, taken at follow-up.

CDR3 residues: CIYAASNYGYTF. Here the CDR3 DNA reads TGCATATATGCAGCATCTAACTATGGCTACACCTTC. The V gene is TRBV20-1, the J gene TRBJ1-2, with D hard to call. The germline V gene has CDR1 DFQATT and CDR2 SNEGSKA (reference sequence). This CDR3 has 12 residues.